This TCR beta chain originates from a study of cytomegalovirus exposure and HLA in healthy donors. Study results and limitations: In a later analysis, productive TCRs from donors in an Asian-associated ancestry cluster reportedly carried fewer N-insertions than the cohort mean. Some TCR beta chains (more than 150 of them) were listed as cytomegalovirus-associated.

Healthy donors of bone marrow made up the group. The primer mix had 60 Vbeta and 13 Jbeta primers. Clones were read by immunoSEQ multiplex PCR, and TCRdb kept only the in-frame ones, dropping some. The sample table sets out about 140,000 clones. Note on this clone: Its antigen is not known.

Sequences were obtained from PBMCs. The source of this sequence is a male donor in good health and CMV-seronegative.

The DNA for the CDR3 is TGTGCCAGCTCACCAGGGGAGCCAGGTGACACTGAAGCTTTCTTT. Residues: CASSPGEPGDTEAFF. The chain links TRBV18 to TRBJ1-1; D not certain. CDR3 size: 15 residues. Trimming left V 2 bases short and J 3 bases short, with 13 bases between. Germline CDR1 KGHSH, CDR2 LQKENI.